This is a list of T cell receptor beta chains from one sample in a study of blood T cell repertoires in COVID-19. Sequenced by immunoSEQ multiplex PCR; TCRdb stores in-frame clones only, minus some. The data contain roughly 180,000 clones, 82% of them singletons. Sequencing used PBMCs or T cells enriched from blood (not recorded which). The receptors shown here come from a man aged 35 to 55 who had recovered from COVID-19. Each CDR3 is given with its conserved first and last residue. D genes are given only for firm matches. A clone size is listed for some rows: how often the clone was seen (once, few, many), or a class if it is expanded.

CDR3aa: CASSLGRGTEAFF
CDR3nt: TGTGCCAGCAGCTTAGGGCGGGGCACTGAAGCTTTCTTT
abundance: .
v_gene: TRBV5-5
d_gene: .
j_gene: TRBJ1-1

CDR3aa: CASSLGGGELNTEAFF
CDR3nt: TGTGCCAGCAGCCTTGGTGGGGGGGAGCTGAACACTGAAGCTTTCTTT
abundance: .
v_gene: TRBV11-1
d_gene: .
j_gene: TRBJ1-1

CDR3aa: CASGPTGFIYGYTF
CDR3nt: TGTGCCAGCGGTCCGACAGGGTTCATCTATGGCTACACCTTC
abundance: .
v_gene: TRBV21-1
d_gene: .
j_gene: TRBJ1-2

CDR3aa: CASSPPGTINNEQFF
CDR3nt: TGTGCCAGCTCACCTCCCGGAACTATAAACAATGAGCAGTTCTTC
abundance: .
v_gene: TRBV18
d_gene: .
j_gene: TRBJ2-1

CDR3aa: CASSIGQIGQPQHF
CDR3nt: TGTGCCAGTAGTATCGGACAGATCGGACAGCCCCAGCATTTT
abundance: .
v_gene: TRBV19
d_gene: .
j_gene: TRBJ1-5

CDR3aa: CASSLMTGATDTQYF
CDR3nt: TGTGCCAGCAGCCTGATGACAGGGGCCACAGATACGCAGTATTTT
abundance: .
v_gene: TRBV9
d_gene: TRBD1
j_gene: TRBJ2-3

CDR3aa: CASSQGQNTEAFF
CDR3nt: TGCGCCAGCAGCCAAGGACAGAACACTGAAGCTTTCTTT
abundance: .
v_gene: TRBV4-1
d_gene: .
j_gene: TRBJ1-1

CDR3aa: CASSQDPSGPFGGNQPQHF
CDR3nt: TGTGCCAGCAGCCAAGATCCTAGCGGACCTTTCGGGGGCAATCAGCCCCAGCATTTT
abundance: .
v_gene: TRBV4-2
d_gene: .
j_gene: TRBJ1-5

CDR3aa: CASSELTTGEQFF
CDR3nt: TGTGCCAGCAGTGAACTTACAACCGGGGAGCAGTTCTTC
abundance: .
v_gene: TRBV2
d_gene: .
j_gene: TRBJ2-1

CDR3aa: CASSETSGISTDTQYF
CDR3nt: TGCGCCAGCAGCGAGACTAGCGGGATTAGCACAGATACGCAGTATTTT
abundance: .
v_gene: TRBV4-3
d_gene: TRBD2
j_gene: TRBJ2-3

CDR3aa: CASSLLTAGDGYTF
CDR3nt: TGTGCCAGCAGTTTGTTAACCGCAGGGGATGGCTACACCTTC
abundance: few
v_gene: TRBV2
d_gene: .
j_gene: TRBJ1-2

CDR3aa: CASSHPVRGEKLFF
CDR3nt: TGTGCCAGCAGCCACCCCGTGAGGGGGGAAAAACTGTTTTTT
abundance: .
v_gene: TRBV4-2
d_gene: .
j_gene: TRBJ1-4

CDR3aa: CASTQGLNTEAFF
CDR3nt: TGTGCCAGCACCCAGGGGCTGAACACTGAAGCTTTCTTT
abundance: .
v_gene: TRBV12-3/TRBV12-4
d_gene: .
j_gene: TRBJ1-1

CDR3aa: CASSLGQGLSGYTF
CDR3nt: TGTGCCAGCAGCTTAGGCCAGGGGCTGTCGGGCTACACCTTC
abundance: .
v_gene: TRBV7-6
d_gene: .
j_gene: TRBJ1-2

CDR3aa: CSVLGSRSNYEQYF
CDR3nt: TGCAGCGTTTTGGGTAGCAGATCAAACTACGAGCAGTACTTC
abundance: .
v_gene: TRBV29-1
d_gene: .
j_gene: TRBJ2-7

CDR3aa: CASSQGAMGSPLHF
CDR3nt: TGTGCCAGCTCACAGGGGGCGATGGGTTCACCCCTCCACTTT
abundance: .
v_gene: TRBV18
d_gene: TRBD1
j_gene: TRBJ1-6

CDR3aa: CASSIVGLAGEQFF
CDR3nt: TGTGCCAGTAGTATAGTGGGACTAGCGGGAGAGCAGTTCTTC
abundance: .
v_gene: TRBV19
d_gene: TRBD2
j_gene: TRBJ2-1

CDR3aa: CASSPPEWSGELFF
CDR3nt: TGTGCCAGCAGCCCTCCGGAGTGGTCCGGGGAGCTGTTTTTT
abundance: .
v_gene: TRBV7-8
d_gene: .
j_gene: TRBJ2-2

CDR3aa: CASSQDGKTYNEQFF
CDR3nt: TGCGCCAGCAGCCAAGACGGGAAAACCTACAATGAGCAGTTCTTC
abundance: .
v_gene: TRBV4-3
d_gene: .
j_gene: TRBJ2-1

CDR3aa: CASSLGLAGPTDTQYF
CDR3nt: TGTGCCAGCAGCTTAGGACTAGCGGGGCCCACAGATACGCAGTATTTT
abundance: .
v_gene: TRBV7-6
d_gene: TRBD2
j_gene: TRBJ2-3

CDR3aa: CASSLTGLAGTDTQYF
CDR3nt: TGTGCCAGCAGCTTGACGGGACTAGCGGGAACAGATACGCAGTATTTT
abundance: few
v_gene: TRBV13
d_gene: TRBD2
j_gene: TRBJ2-3

CDR3aa: CASSPSLGGNTEAFF
CDR3nt: TGTGCCAGCAGCCCTAGCCTGGGGGGGAACACTGAAGCTTTCTTT
abundance: .
v_gene: TRBV3-1/TRBV3-2
d_gene: .
j_gene: TRBJ1-1

CDR3aa: CASSFTGPPGSGYTF
CDR3nt: TGCGCCAGCAGCTTCACAGGGCCCCCTGGGAGTGGCTACACCTTC
abundance: .
v_gene: TRBV5-1
d_gene: .
j_gene: TRBJ1-2

CDR3aa: CASSSRGWLYGYTF
CDR3nt: TGTGCCAGCAGTAGCAGGGGGTGGCTCTATGGCTACACCTTC
abundance: .
v_gene: TRBV28
d_gene: TRBD1
j_gene: TRBJ1-2

CDR3aa: CASSPTSYTEAFF
CDR3nt: TGTGCCAGCAGCCCGACAAGCTACACTGAAGCTTTCTTT
abundance: .
v_gene: TRBV27
d_gene: .
j_gene: TRBJ1-1

CDR3aa: CASSATIRETSGNEQFF
CDR3nt: TGTGCCAGCAGCGCAACCATCCGGGAGACCTCTGGGAATGAGCAGTTCTTC
abundance: few
v_gene: TRBV9
d_gene: .
j_gene: TRBJ2-1

CDR3aa: CASRAESRGRDEQFF
CDR3nt: TGTGCCAGCAGAGCTGAGTCCCGAGGGCGAGATGAGCAGTTCTTC
abundance: .
v_gene: TRBV7-8
d_gene: .
j_gene: TRBJ2-1

CDR3aa: CAWSGQDRQPQHF
CDR3nt: TGTGCCTGGAGTGGACAGGACCGGCAGCCCCAGCATTTT
abundance: once
v_gene: TRBV30
d_gene: .
j_gene: TRBJ1-5

CDR3aa: CASSPGTLGNTIYF
CDR3nt: TGTGCCAGCAGCCCGGGGACTCTTGGAAACACCATATATTTT
abundance: few
v_gene: TRBV5-6
d_gene: .
j_gene: TRBJ1-3

CDR3aa: CASSYSGSSNSPLHF
CDR3nt: TGTGCCAGCAGTTACTCGGGCAGCTCGAATTCACCCCTCCACTTT
abundance: .
v_gene: TRBV6-5
d_gene: .
j_gene: TRBJ1-6

CDR3aa: CASSPGDRGPRGYSNQPQHF
CDR3nt: TGTGCCAGCAGTCCCGGCGACAGGGGGCCGAGGGGCTATAGCAATCAGCCCCAGCATTTT
abundance: .
v_gene: TRBV28
d_gene: TRBD1
j_gene: TRBJ1-5

CDR3aa: CASSVRDTKYEQYF
CDR3nt: TGTGCCAGCAGCGTACGGGACACGAAATACGAGCAGTACTTC
abundance: .
v_gene: TRBV7-2
d_gene: .
j_gene: TRBJ2-7

CDR3aa: CASSEVFRGTGELFF
CDR3nt: TGTGCCAGCAGTGAAGTCTTCAGGGGGACCGGGGAGCTGTTTTTT
abundance: .
v_gene: TRBV2
d_gene: TRBD1
j_gene: TRBJ2-2

CDR3aa: CASSLAGQGIMDEQFF
CDR3nt: TGTGCCAGCAGCTTAGCGGGACAGGGAATTATGGATGAGCAGTTCTTC
abundance: once
v_gene: TRBV13
d_gene: TRBD1
j_gene: TRBJ2-1

CDR3aa: CASSRDRGYTYNEQFF
CDR3nt: TGCGCCAGCAGTCGGGACAGGGGATACACCTACAATGAGCAGTTCTTC
abundance: .
v_gene: TRBV10-1
d_gene: TRBD1
j_gene: TRBJ2-1

CDR3aa: CASSDGGPNEQFF
CDR3nt: TGTGCCAGCAGCGACGGAGGGCCCAATGAGCAGTTCTTC
abundance: few
v_gene: TRBV9
d_gene: .
j_gene: TRBJ2-1

CDR3aa: CASSQDPLYNEQFF
CDR3nt: TGCGCCAGCAGCCAAGACCCCCTTTACAATGAGCAGTTCTTC
abundance: .
v_gene: TRBV4-3
d_gene: .
j_gene: TRBJ2-1

CDR3aa: CASSFGQGGYTF
CDR3nt: TGCGCCAGCAGCTTCGGACAGGGTGGCTACACCTTC
abundance: .
v_gene: TRBV5-1
d_gene: TRBD1
j_gene: TRBJ1-2

CDR3aa: CASSLQGSGAFF
CDR3nt: TGTGCCAGCAGCTTACAGGGGTCGGGAGCTTTCTTT
abundance: .
v_gene: TRBV7-9
d_gene: .
j_gene: TRBJ1-1

CDR3aa: CASGLAGGTGELFF
CDR3nt: TGCGCCAGCGGGCTAGCGGGAGGGACCGGGGAGCTGTTTTTT
abundance: few
v_gene: TRBV4-1
d_gene: TRBD2
j_gene: TRBJ2-2

CDR3aa: CASSATGPNLSYGYTF
CDR3nt: TGTGCCAGCAGCGCGACAGGGCCCAACCTTAGCTATGGCTACACCTTC
abundance: few
v_gene: TRBV9
d_gene: TRBD1
j_gene: TRBJ1-2

CDR3aa: CSARDPGGYTF
CDR3nt: TGCAGTGCTAGAGACCCGGGTGGCTACACCTTC
abundance: .
v_gene: TRBV20-1
d_gene: .
j_gene: TRBJ1-2

CDR3aa: CASSPSGAPYNEQFF
CDR3nt: TGCGCCAGCAGCCCTAGCGGCGCGCCCTACAATGAGCAGTTCTTC
abundance: .
v_gene: TRBV5-1
d_gene: TRBD2
j_gene: TRBJ2-1

CDR3aa: CASSAGQRYGYTF
CDR3nt: TGTGCCAGCAGCGCTGGACAGCGGTATGGCTACACCTTC
abundance: .
v_gene: TRBV9
d_gene: .
j_gene: TRBJ1-2

CDR3aa: CASSSDRDQPQHF
CDR3nt: TGTGCCAGCAGCTCTGACAGGGATCAGCCCCAGCATTTT
abundance: once
v_gene: TRBV7-3
d_gene: TRBD1
j_gene: TRBJ1-5

CDR3aa: CASSLVGRGSYGYTF
CDR3nt: TGTGCCAGCAGCTTGGTAGGCAGGGGTAGCTATGGCTACACCTTC
abundance: once
v_gene: TRBV5-4
d_gene: .
j_gene: TRBJ1-2

CDR3aa: CAVPRDFPDGELFF
CDR3nt: TGCGCCGTCCCCCGGGACTTCCCCGACGGGGAGCTGTTTTTT
abundance: .
v_gene: TRBV10-1
d_gene: .
j_gene: TRBJ2-2

CDR3aa: CASGRLGSYNEQFF
CDR3nt: TGTGCCAGCGGCAGGTTGGGCTCCTACAATGAGCAGTTCTTC
abundance: .
v_gene: TRBV11-3
d_gene: .
j_gene: TRBJ2-1

CDR3aa: CASSQEVTGGIWGGYTF
CDR3nt: TGCGCCAGCAGCCAAGAAGTCACAGGGGGCATTTGGGGTGGCTACACCTTC
abundance: .
v_gene: TRBV4-3
d_gene: TRBD1
j_gene: TRBJ1-2

CDR3aa: CASSKTGQGLEYEKLFF
CDR3nt: TGTGCCAGCAGCAAAACAGGACAGGGGTTGGAATATGAAAAACTGTTTTTT
abundance: .
v_gene: TRBV21-1
d_gene: .
j_gene: TRBJ1-4

CDR3aa: CASSPGGLLNTEAFF
CDR3nt: TGTGCCAGCAGCCCTGGGGGACTGTTGAACACTGAAGCTTTCTTT
abundance: .
v_gene: TRBV7-2
d_gene: .
j_gene: TRBJ1-1

CDR3aa: CASSQVPGRGTNTGELFF
CDR3nt: TGTGCCAGCAGCCAAGTCCCTGGTCGGGGGACGAACACCGGGGAGCTGTTTTTT
abundance: .
v_gene: TRBV4-2
d_gene: .
j_gene: TRBJ2-2

CDR3aa: CASSPGGTSGSYEQYF
CDR3nt: TGCGCCAGCAGCCCAGGCGGGACTAGCGGCTCCTACGAGCAGTACTTC
abundance: .
v_gene: TRBV5-1
d_gene: TRBD2
j_gene: TRBJ2-7

CDR3aa: CATSRDRGETQYF
CDR3nt: TGTGCCACCAGCAGAGACAGGGGGGAGACCCAGTACTTC
abundance: .
v_gene: TRBV15
d_gene: TRBD1
j_gene: TRBJ2-5

CDR3aa: CASSLWREKGYGYTF
CDR3nt: TGTGCCAGCAGCTTATGGCGGGAGAAGGGCTATGGCTACACCTTC
abundance: .
v_gene: TRBV7-9
d_gene: .
j_gene: TRBJ1-2